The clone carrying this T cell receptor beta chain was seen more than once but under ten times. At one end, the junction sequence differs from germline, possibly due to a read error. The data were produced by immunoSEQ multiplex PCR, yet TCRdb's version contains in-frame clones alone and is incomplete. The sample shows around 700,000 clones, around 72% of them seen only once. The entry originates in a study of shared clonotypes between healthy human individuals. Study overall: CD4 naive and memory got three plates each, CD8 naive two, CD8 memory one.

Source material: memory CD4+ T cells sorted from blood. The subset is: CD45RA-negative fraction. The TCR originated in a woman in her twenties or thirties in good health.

The CDR3 loop reads CASSFGTGLNF. DNA for the CDR3: TGTGCCAGCAGCTTCGGGACAGGGCTCAACTTC. This chain links TRBV11-2 with TRBJ2-7, with 9 positions matching TRBD1. Germline V CDR1 and CDR2: SGHAT, FQNNGV. CDR3 size: 11 residues.